Following are 24 T cell receptor beta chains from one sample sequenced in a study of T cell changes during pregnancy in multiple sclerosis. Repertoires were generated with immunoSEQ multiplex PCR, while TCRdb's copy carries only in-frame clones and drops some. Among 35,000 or so clones, approximately 89% were seen once, and the ten largest hold about 0.72%. The sample in question was CD4+ T cells from peripheral blood mononuclear cells, obtained after pregnancy. The receptor source for this set is a female donor in good health, enrolled as a control in a pregnancy study.

The rearrangement links TRBV11-2 to TRBJ1-5, with 8 bases lining up with TRBD1. Germline V lookup: CDR1 SGHAT, CDR2 FQNNGV. The CDR3 is 16 residues long. J gave up 0 bases and V 5 bases, and 6 bases lay outside the gene matches. CDR3 sequence: CASSHDRGYSNQPQHF. As DNA, the CDR3 is TGTGCCAGCAGCCACGACAGGGGTTATAGCAATCAGCCCCAGCATTTT.

This chain uses TRBV11-2 with TRBJ2-7; D perhaps matches TRBD2 (5 bases). This CDR3 has 13 residues. Between the trimmed V and J ends, which lost 5 bases and 0 bases, there was a span of 8 bases. Germline loops: CDR1 SGHAT, CDR2 FQNNGV. The CDR3 spells CASSDGVSYEQYF. Here the CDR3 DNA reads TGTGCCAGCAGCGACGGGGTCTCCTACGAGCAGTACTTC. The full variable domain, with the rest looked up from reference TRBV11-2 and TRBJ2-7, is EAGVAQSPRYKIIEKRQSVAFWCNPISGHATLYWYQQILGQGPKLLIQFQNNGVVDDSQLPKDRFSAERLKGVDSTLKIQPAKLEDSAVYLCASSDGVSYEQYFGPGTRLTVT.

The chain combines TRBV9 with TRBJ2-3; 9 nucleotides agree with TRBD1. The V segment lost 2 bases and the J segment 5 bases; nucleotides outside the gene matches: 9. CDR3 size: 16 residues. Germline V gives CDR1 SGDLS, CDR2 YYNGEE. The CDR3 protein is CASSVGVQGAGDTQYF. The DNA of the CDR3 is TGTGCCAGCAGCGTTGGGGTACAGGGGGCAGGAGATACGCAGTATTTT.

This clone was found once. The chain combines TRBV19 with TRBJ1-2; no reliable D call. V lost 3 bases and J lost 1, with 12 bases in between. The CDR3 has 15 residues. CDR1 LNHDA and CDR2 SQIVND come from the germline V gene (reference sequence). CDR3 sequence reads: CASSILKNLNYGYTF. CDR3 nucleotide sequence: TGTGCCAGTAGTATCCTAAAAAATCTTAACTATGGCTACACCTTC.

In DNA form, the CDR3 reads TGTGCCTGGAGTGGGACAGGTCCTACTAACTATGGCTACACCTTC. Residues: CAWSGTGPTNYGYTF. V gene TRBV30 combines with J gene TRBJ1-2, with TRBD1 matching over 7 bases. With 1 base clipped from V and 0 bases from J, the junction kept 5 bases outside the gene matches. CDR1 and CDR2 (germline): GTSNPN, SVGIG (reference sequence). The CDR3 loop spans 15 amino acids.

The rearrangement links TRBV6-5 to TRBJ2-3; TRBD2 is a possible D gene (5 bases). Trimming shortened V by 6 bases and J by 4 bases, and 17 bases separated the two germline ends. The CDR3 contains 15 residues. Germline CDR1 and CDR2: MNHEY and SVGAGI. The CDR3 DNA sequence: TGTGCCAGCAGGAGGGTAGGCCTAGATCCAGATACGCAGTATTTT. It yields the protein CASRRVGLDPDTQYF.

This rearrangement joins TRBV27 to TRBJ2-1; perhaps TRBD1 as D (5 bases). The germline V gene has CDR1 MNHEY and CDR2 SMNVEV (reference sequence). The CDR3 covers 15 residues. V lost 2 bases to trimming and J lost 2 bases, with 10 bases between them. DNA of the CDR3: TGTGCCAGCAGTTTAGAAGGGGTGGCCTACAATGAGCAGTTCTTC. This encodes CASSLEGVAYNEQFF.

The chain joins TRBV5-6 to TRBJ2-7; TRBD2 aligns across 14 bases. The germline V gene has CDR1 SGHDT and CDR2 YYEEEE. CDR3 length: 15 amino acids. With V trimmed by 5 bases and J by 6 bases, 7 bases remained unmatched. CDR3: CASSSGLAGGFEQYF. The CDR3 coding sequence is TGTGCCAGCAGTTCCGGACTAGCGGGGGGTTTCGAGCAGTACTTC.

This sequence joins TRBV27 and TRBJ2-3; TRBD1 aligns across 8 bases. CDR1 is MNHEY, CDR2 SMNVEV, per germline (reference sequence). With V trimmed by 5 bases and J by 0 bases, 4 bases remained unmatched. The length of the CDR3 is 15 residues. The CDR3 nucleotides are TGTGCCAGCAGTAGGACAGGGATTAGCACAGATACGCAGTATTTT. Protein product: CASSRTGISTDTQYF.

The chain couples TRBV4-3 to TRBJ2-1, with 14 nucleotides matching TRBD2. V shed 1 base and J 0 bases; nucleotides not matched to a gene: 5. Germline assignment: CDR1 LGHNA and CDR2 YSLEER. This CDR3 is built from 19 residues. The CDR3 nucleotides are TGCGCCAGCAGCCAAGGGACTAGCGGGGGGCTTCCCTCCTACAATGAGCAGTTCTTC. Translation: CASSQGTSGGLPSYNEQFF.

Concerning this clone itself: One end of the junction is discordant with germline, which a read error may explain. The chain links TRBV4-1 to TRBJ2-1, with 10 bases lining up with TRBD2. The CDR3 consists of 16 residues. Germline values: CDR1 MGHRA, CDR2 YSYEKL. CDR3 in amino acids: CASRQGALAGVNEQFF. The CDR3, as DNA: TGCGCCAGCAGACAAGGTGCGCTAGCGGGAGTCAATGAGCAGTTCTTC.

This chain links TRBV11-2 with TRBJ2-7; 8 bases map to TRBD1. Losses at the gene ends were 4 bases for V and 6 bases for J; bases not matched to a gene: 11. The CDR3 runs 15 residues. CDR1 is SGHAT and CDR2 is FQNNGV in the germline V gene. The CDR3 loop reads CASSSRTGRSGEQYF. As DNA, the CDR3 is TGTGCCAGCAGCTCGAGGACAGGGCGGTCGGGCGAGCAGTACTTC.

V usage is TRBV11-1 and J usage is TRBJ2-4; D not certain. Germline CDR1 reads SGHAT; CDR2 reads FQDESV (reference sequence). Between the trimmed V and J ends, which lost 7 bases and 4 bases, there was a span of 11 bases. The CDR3 covers 13 residues. The CDR3 spells CASTQRFKNIQYF. The CDR3, as DNA: TGTGCCAGCACCCAGCGATTTAAAAACATTCAGTACTTC.

The chain combines TRBV7-2 with TRBJ1-5; D is perhaps TRBD1 (6 bases). This CDR3 has 16 amino acids. The V end lost 2 bases, the J end lost 3 bases, and 14 bases lay between the germline ends. CDR1 is SGHTA and CDR2 is FQGNSA in the germline V gene. This CDR3 reads CASSLLGAGANQPQHF. CDR3 in DNA: TGTGCCAGCAGCTTACTGGGGGCAGGAGCCAATCAGCCCCAGCATTTT.

This sequence joins TRBV27 and TRBJ2-7; TRBD1 agrees at 7 bases. V lost 3 bases, J lost 3 bases, and 8 bases stayed unmatched. Germline V gives CDR1 MNHEY, CDR2 SMNVEV (reference sequence). The CDR3 extends over 15 amino acids. The CDR3: CASSFQGQVFYEQYF. The DNA of the CDR3 is TGTGCCAGCAGTTTCCAAGGACAGGTGTTCTACGAGCAGTACTTC.

The rearrangement links TRBV5-8 to TRBJ1-5; D not certain. CDR1 and CDR2 from the germline V gene are SGHTS and YDEGEE. The CDR3 sequence is 15 residues long. Deletions cut 3 bases from V and 7 bases from J, with 17 bases between. The CDR3 nucleotides read TGTGCCAGCAGCTCGGGCTCGGGGAGAGTGCAGCCCCAGCATTTT. As protein: CASSSGSGRVQPQHF.

This chain joins TRBV5-1 and TRBJ2-6; the D gene is possibly TRBD2 (6 bases). CDR3 length equals 16 residues. The germline CDR1 and CDR2 sequences are SGHRS and YFSETQ. With 1 base removed from V and 4 bases from J, the gap between germline ends came to 12 bases. CDR3 amino acids: CASSLLRGIGANVLTF. The CDR3 DNA reads as TGCGCCAGCAGCTTGCTTCGGGGGATAGGGGCCAACGTCCTGACTTTC.

The V call is TRBV27, the J call TRBJ1-2; D perhaps matches TRBD1 (5 bases). The V end lost 6 bases, the J end lost 4 bases, and 18 bases lay between the germline ends. Germline V gene lookup returns CDR1 MNHEY and CDR2 SMNVEV (reference sequence). The CDR3 is 15 amino acids. The CDR3 is CASRYRFSMGYGYTF. CDR3 nucleotides: TGTGCCAGCAGGTACAGGTTTTCGATGGGCTATGGCTACACCTTC.

V usage is TRBV19 and J usage is TRBJ2-2; D might be TRBD1 (5 bases). The V end lost 2 bases, the J end lost 4 bases, and 14 bases lay between the germline ends. This CDR3 has 16 residues. Germline values: CDR1 LNHDA, CDR2 SQIVND (reference sequence). The CDR3 region has the DNA TGTGCCAGTAGTATACGGCAGGGAATCAGCACCGGGGAGCTGTTTTTT. It is translated as CASSIRQGISTGELFF. The variable domain in full, with the rest retrieved from reference TRBV19 and TRBJ2-2, is DGGITQSPKYLFRKEGQNVTLSCEQNLNHDAMYWYRQDPGQGLRLIYYSQIVNDFQKGDIAEGYSVSREKKESFPLTVTSAQKNPTAFYLCASSIRQGISTGELFFGEGSRLTVL.

This clone was seen only once. The chain carries TRBV6-6 and TRBJ2-7; 9 bases fit TRBD2. Germline values: CDR1 MNHNY, CDR2 SVGAGI (reference sequence). Germline trimming cut 3 bases from V and 5 bases from J; bases unmatched to any gene: 8. The CDR3 is 15 amino acids. CDR3 loop: CASSYSASGINEQYF. CDR3 nucleotide sequence: TGTGCCAGCAGTTATTCAGCTAGCGGGATAAACGAGCAGTACTTC.

The rearrangement joins TRBV2 to TRBJ2-5; 11 bases are a match to TRBD2. This CDR3 spans 16 amino acids. Germline V gene lookup returns CDR1 SNHLY and CDR2 FYNNEI. The V segment lost 5 bases and the J segment 5 bases; nucleotides outside the gene matches: 10. CDR3 amino acids: CASSFDSGRVRETQYF. The DNA for the CDR3 is TGTGCCAGCAGTTTTGATAGCGGGAGGGTCCGGGAGACCCAGTACTTC.

CDR3 in amino acids: CASTTTGGQASYEQYF. The CDR3 DNA is TGTGCCAGTACCACAACCGGTGGGCAGGCTTCCTACGAGCAGTACTTC. This chain links TRBV19 with TRBJ2-7; D remains unclear. The CDR3 has 16 residues. V lost 7 bases and J 1 base, leaving 20 bases between the germline ends. In germline, CDR1 is LNHDA, CDR2 SQIVND (reference sequence).

The chain employs TRBV11-3 and TRBJ2-3; TRBD1 matches 8 bases. V shed 5 bases and J 3 bases; nucleotides not matched to a gene: 7. The length of the CDR3 is 15 residues. The germline V gene has CDR1 SGHNT and CDR2 YENEEA. As DNA, the CDR3 is TGTGCCAGCAGCGCCCGACAGGGGATGACAGATACGCAGTATTTT. Its protein is CASSARQGMTDTQYF. The complete variable domain, with remaining parts taken from reference TRBV11-3 and TRBJ2-3, reads EAGVVQSPRYKIIEKKQPVAFWCNPISGHNTLYWYLQNLGQGPELLIRYENEEAVDDSQLPKDRFSAERLKGVDSTLKIQPAELGDSAVYLCASSARQGMTDTQYFGPGTRLTVL.

The rearrangement uses TRBV25-1 and TRBJ2-7; TRBD1 matches at 7 bases. The germline CDR1 and CDR2 sequences are MGHDK and SYGVNS. This CDR3 has 12 residues. The junction had 3 bases not matched to a gene; V was cut back by 7 bases and J by 3 bases. Written as DNA, the CDR3 is TGTGCCAGCAAGGGACAGTACTACGAGCAGTACTTC. Translation: CASKGQYYEQYF.